Presented here are 7 T cell receptor beta chains from one specimen sequenced in a study of human T cells and chemical hapten exposure. From the RACE reads, TCRdb called clonotypes with MiXCR, one entry per CDR3 protein. The sample comprises a few hundred thousand distinct CDR3 sequences, roughly 6.3% of which are singletons, and around 6.1% rests with the top ten. Time point described: patch test 2, 6 weeks after DPC sensitization. Treatment meaning: therapeutic diphenylcyclopropenone sensitization with weekly scalp DPC. This sample comprised whole blood, obtained in connection with sensitization to the hapten diphenylcyclopropenone (DPC). The source is a woman between 18 and 29 years old with alopecia areata. Some clones in this sample may be carry-over from other donors' samples.

A few counts support this clonotype. Here the CDR3 DNA reads TGCAGTGCTAGAAGCCCGAAGGGGGAAAAACTGTTTTTT. Translation: CSARSPKGEKLFF. The gene calls are TRBV20-1 and TRBJ1-4; perhaps TRBD1 as D (5 bases). Germline V gene sequence: CDR1 DFQATT, CDR2 SNEGSKA (reference sequence). Between the trimmed V and J ends, which lost 2 bases and 8 bases, there was a span of 12 bases. This CDR3 has 13 residues.

The chain carries TRBV9 and TRBJ1-2; D unclear. The CDR3 length is 14 residues. V gave up 4 bases and J gave up 5 bases, with 15 bases separating them. Germline CDR1 and CDR2: SGDLS and YYNGEE. CDR3 loop: CASSSGSYVYGYTF. Written as DNA, the CDR3 is TGTGCCAGCAGCTCCGGCAGCTACGTTTATGGCTACACCTTC.

In its sample, this clonotype was seen a few times. The chain combines TRBV10-3 with TRBJ2-3; 11 bases agree with TRBD2. The CDR3 covers 14 residues. The trim removed 3 bases at V and 7 bases at J, leaving 3 bases unmatched. From germline, CDR1 is ENHRY and CDR2 SYGVKD. CDR3: CAISELAGVNTQYF. For the CDR3, the DNA is TGTGCCATCAGTGAACTAGCGGGGGTAAATACGCAGTATTTT.

This clonotype was seen more than once but under ten times. This rearrangement joins TRBV15 to TRBJ2-1; TRBD2 matches 10 bases. Germline assignment: CDR1 LNHNV and CDR2 YYDKDF (reference sequence). The junction had 10 bases not matched to a gene; V was cut back by 1 base and J by 10 bases. CDR3 size: 16 residues. The CDR3 DNA reads as TGTGCCACCAGCAGAGTCGGGGCTAGCGGGGGTGGAGAGCAGTTCTTC. This gives the protein CATSRVGASGGGEQFF. Based on the CDR3 plus reference TRBV15 and TRBJ2-1, the full variable domain is DAMVIQNPRYQVTQFGKPVTLSCSQTLNHNVMYWYQQKSSQAPKLLFHYYDKDFNNEADTPDNFQSRRPNTSFCFLDIRSPGLGDTAMYLCATSRVGASGGGEQFFGPGTRLTVL.

The chain carries TRBV20-1 and TRBJ2-3; 10 nucleotides agree with TRBD2. The junction had 7 bases not matched to a gene; V was cut back by 0 bases and J by 1 base. This CDR3 contains 17 residues. CDR1 and CDR2 (germline): DFQATT, SNEGSKA (reference sequence). In DNA, the CDR3 is TGCAGTGCTAGAGATCTAGTTCTAGCGGGGGGCACAGATACGCAGTATTTT. Amino acids: CSARDLVLAGGTDTQYF.

The chain recombines TRBV6-5 with TRBJ2-7; no clear D. The CDR3 totals 13 residues. Trimming took off 6 bases at V and 3 bases at J, with 12 bases between the two ends. CDR1 and CDR2 from the germline V gene are MNHEY and SVGAGI. In DNA form, the CDR3 reads TGTGCCAGCAGACCCCCGGGCCTCTACGAGCAGTACTTC. It codes for CASRPPGLYEQYF.

This clonotype was observed many times. This sequence joins TRBV6-6 and TRBJ1-6; no definite D call. Germline assignment: CDR1 MNHNY and CDR2 SVGAGI (reference sequence). The V end was cut by 7 bases, the J end by 7 bases, with 8 bases between. CDR3 length: 12 residues. The CDR3 reads CASMGLNSPLHF. The CDR3 DNA sequence: TGTGCCAGCATGGGCCTAAATTCACCCCTCCACTTT.